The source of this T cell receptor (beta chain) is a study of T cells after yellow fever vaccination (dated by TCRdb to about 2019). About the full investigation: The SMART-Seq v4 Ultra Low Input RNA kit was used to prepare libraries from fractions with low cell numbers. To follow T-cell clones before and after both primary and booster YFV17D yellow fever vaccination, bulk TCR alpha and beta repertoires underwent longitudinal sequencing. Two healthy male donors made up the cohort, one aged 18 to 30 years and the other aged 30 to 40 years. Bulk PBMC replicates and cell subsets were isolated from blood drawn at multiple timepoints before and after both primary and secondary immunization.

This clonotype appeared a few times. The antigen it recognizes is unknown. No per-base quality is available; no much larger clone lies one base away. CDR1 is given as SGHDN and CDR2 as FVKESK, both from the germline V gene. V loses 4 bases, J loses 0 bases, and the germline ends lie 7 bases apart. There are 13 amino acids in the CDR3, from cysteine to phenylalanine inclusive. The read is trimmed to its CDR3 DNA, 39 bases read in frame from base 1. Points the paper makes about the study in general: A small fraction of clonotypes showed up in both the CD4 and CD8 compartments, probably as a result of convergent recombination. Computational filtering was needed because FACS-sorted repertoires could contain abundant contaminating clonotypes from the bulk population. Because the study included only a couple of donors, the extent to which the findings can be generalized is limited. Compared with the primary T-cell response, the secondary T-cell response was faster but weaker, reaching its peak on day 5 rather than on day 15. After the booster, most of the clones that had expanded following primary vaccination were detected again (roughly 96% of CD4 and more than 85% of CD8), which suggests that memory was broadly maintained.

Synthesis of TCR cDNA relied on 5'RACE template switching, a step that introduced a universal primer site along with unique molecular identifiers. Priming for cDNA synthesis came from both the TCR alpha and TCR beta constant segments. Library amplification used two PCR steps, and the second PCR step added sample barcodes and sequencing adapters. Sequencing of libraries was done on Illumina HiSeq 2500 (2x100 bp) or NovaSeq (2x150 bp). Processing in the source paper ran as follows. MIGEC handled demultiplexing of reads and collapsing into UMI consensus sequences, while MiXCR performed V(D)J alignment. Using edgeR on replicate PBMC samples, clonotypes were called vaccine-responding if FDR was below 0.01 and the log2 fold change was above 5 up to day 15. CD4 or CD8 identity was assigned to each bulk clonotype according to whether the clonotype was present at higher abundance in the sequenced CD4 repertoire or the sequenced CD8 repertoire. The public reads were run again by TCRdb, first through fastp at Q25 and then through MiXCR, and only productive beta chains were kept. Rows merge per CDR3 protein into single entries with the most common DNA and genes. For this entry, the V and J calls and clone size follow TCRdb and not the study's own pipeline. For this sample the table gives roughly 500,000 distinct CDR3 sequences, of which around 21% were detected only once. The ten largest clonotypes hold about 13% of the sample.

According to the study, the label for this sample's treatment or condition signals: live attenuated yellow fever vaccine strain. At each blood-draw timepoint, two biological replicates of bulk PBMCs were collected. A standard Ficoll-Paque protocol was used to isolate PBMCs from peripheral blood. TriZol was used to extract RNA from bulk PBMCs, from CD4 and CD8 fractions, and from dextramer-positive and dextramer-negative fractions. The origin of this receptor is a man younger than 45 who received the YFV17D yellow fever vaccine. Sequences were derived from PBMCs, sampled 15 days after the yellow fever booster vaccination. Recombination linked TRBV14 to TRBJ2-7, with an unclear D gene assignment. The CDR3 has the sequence CASSRAYSYEQYF. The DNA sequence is TGTGCCAGCAGCCGGGCATACTCCTACGAGCAGTACTTC.